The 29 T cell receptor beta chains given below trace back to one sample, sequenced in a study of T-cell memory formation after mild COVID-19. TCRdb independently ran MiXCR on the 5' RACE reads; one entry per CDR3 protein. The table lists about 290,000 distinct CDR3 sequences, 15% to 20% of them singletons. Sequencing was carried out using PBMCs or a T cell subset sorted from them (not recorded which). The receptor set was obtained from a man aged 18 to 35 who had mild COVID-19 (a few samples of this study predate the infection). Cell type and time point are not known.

The CDR3 spells CASSRDDSSTDTQYF. The CDR3 nucleotides are TGCGCCAGCAGCCGCGACGACTCTAGCACAGATACGCAGTATTTT. The V gene is TRBV4-3, the J gene TRBJ2-3; no firm D call. V was pared by 4 bases and J by 0 bases, with 11 bases between. The CDR3 is 15 residues long. Germline lookup yields CDR1 LGHNA and CDR2 YSLEER.

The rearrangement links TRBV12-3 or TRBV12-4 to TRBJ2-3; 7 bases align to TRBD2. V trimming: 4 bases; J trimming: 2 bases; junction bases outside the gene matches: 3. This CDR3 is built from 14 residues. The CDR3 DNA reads TGTGCCAGCAGTTCGGGAGGATTCACAGATACGCAGTATTTT. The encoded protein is CASSSGGFTDTQYF.

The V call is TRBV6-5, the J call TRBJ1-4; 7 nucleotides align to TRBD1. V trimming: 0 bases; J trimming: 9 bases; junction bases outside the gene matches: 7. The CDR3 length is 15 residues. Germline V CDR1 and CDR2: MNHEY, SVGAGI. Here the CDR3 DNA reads TGTGCCAGCAGTTACTCCGGAAGGGGGCTTAAAAAACTGTTTTTT. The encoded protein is CASSYSGRGLKKLFF.

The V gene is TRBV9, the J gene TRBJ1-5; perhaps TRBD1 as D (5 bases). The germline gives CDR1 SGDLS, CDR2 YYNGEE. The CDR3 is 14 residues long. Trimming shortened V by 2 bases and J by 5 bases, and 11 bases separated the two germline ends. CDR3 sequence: CASSVMGGDQPQHF. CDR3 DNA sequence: TGTGCCAGCAGCGTCATGGGGGGAGATCAGCCCCAGCATTTT. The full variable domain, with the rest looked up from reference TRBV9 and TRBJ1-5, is DSGVTQTPKHLITATGQRVTLRCSPRSGDLSVYWYQQSLDQGLQFLIQYYNGEERAKGNILERFSAQQFPDLHSELNLSSLELGDSALYFCASSVMGGDQPQHFGDGTRLSIL.

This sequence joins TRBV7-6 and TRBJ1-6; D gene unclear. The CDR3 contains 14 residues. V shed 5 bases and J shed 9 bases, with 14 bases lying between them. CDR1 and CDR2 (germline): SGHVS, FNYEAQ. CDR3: CASSLYLSGSPLHF. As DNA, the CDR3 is TGTGCCAGCAGCCTCTATCTTAGCGGTTCACCCCTCCACTTT.

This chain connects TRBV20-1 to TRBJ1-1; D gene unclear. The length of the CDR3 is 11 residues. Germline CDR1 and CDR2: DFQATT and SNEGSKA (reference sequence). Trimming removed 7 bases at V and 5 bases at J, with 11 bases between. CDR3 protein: CSVSRDTEAFF. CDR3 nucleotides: TGCAGTGTCAGTAGGGATACTGAAGCTTTCTTT.

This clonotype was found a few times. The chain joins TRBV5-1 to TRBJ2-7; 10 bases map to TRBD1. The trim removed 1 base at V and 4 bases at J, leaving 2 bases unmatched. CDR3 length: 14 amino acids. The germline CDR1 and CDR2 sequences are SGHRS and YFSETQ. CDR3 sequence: CASSLRGQGYEQYF. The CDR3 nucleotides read TGCGCCAGCAGCTTGCGGGGACAGGGGTACGAGCAGTACTTC.

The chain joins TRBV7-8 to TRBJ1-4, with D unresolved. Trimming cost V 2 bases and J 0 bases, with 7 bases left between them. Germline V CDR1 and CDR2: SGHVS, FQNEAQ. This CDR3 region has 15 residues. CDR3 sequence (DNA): TGTGCCAGCAGCTTACAGACTGCAACTAATGAAAAACTGTTTTTT. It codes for CASSLQTATNEKLFF.

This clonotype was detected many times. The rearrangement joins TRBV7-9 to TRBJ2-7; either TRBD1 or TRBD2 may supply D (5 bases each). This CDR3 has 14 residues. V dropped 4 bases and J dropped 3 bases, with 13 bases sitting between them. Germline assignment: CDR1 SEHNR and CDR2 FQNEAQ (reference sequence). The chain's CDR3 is CASSWGTDVYEQYV. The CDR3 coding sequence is TGTGCCAGCAGCTGGGGGACCGACGTCTACGAGCAGTACGTC.

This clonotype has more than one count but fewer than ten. The CDR3 nucleotides are TGTGCCAGTATGGCCGGTTCTGGGGCCAACGTCCTGACTTTC. Translated: CASMAGSGANVLTF. The gene calls are TRBV19 and TRBJ2-6, with D unresolved. The CDR3 contains 14 residues. Germline values: CDR1 LNHDA, CDR2 SQIVND (reference sequence). V dropped 7 bases and J dropped 1 base, with 8 bases sitting between them. The full variable domain, completed using reference TRBV19 and TRBJ2-6, is DGGITQSPKYLFRKEGQNVTLSCEQNLNHDAMYWYRQDPGQGLRLIYYSQIVNDFQKGDIAEGYSVSREKKESFPLTVTSAQKNPTAFYLCASMAGSGANVLTFGAGSRLTVL.

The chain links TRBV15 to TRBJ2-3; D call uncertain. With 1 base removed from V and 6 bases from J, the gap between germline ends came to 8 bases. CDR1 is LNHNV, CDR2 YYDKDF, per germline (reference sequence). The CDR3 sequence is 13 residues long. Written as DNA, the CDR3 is TGTGCCACCAGCAGAGGCGGAAAGGATACGCAGTATTTT. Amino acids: CATSRGGKDTQYF.

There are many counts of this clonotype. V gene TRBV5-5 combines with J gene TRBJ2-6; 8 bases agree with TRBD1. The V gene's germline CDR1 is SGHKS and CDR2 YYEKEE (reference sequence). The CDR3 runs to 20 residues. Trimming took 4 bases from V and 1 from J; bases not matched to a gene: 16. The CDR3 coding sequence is TGTGCCAGCAGCGTCGTCCCGGGACAGGCTTCAAGGTCTGGGGCCAACGTCCTGACTTTC. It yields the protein CASSVVPGQASRSGANVLTF.

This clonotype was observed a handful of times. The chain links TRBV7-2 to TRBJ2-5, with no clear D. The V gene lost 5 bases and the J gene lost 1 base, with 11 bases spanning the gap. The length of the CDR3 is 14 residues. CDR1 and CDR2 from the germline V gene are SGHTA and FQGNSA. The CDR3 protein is CASSLLDFQETQYF. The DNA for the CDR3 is TGTGCCAGCAGCCTCCTCGACTTCCAAGAGACCCAGTACTTC.

The CDR3 region has the DNA TGTGCCAGCAGTCGACGGCCCGGGGAGCAGTTCTTC. It codes for CASSRRPGEQFF. V and J are TRBV7-3 and TRBJ2-1; unclear D gene. This CDR3 region has 12 residues. Germline V gives CDR1 SGHTA, CDR2 FQGTGA. Trimming stripped 6 bases from V and 10 bases from J, with 13 bases between.

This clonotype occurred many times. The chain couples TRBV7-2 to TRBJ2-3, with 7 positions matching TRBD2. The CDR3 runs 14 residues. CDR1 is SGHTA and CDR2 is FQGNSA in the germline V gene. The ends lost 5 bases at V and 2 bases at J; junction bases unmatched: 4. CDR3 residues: CASSRDYYTDTQYF. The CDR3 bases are TGTGCCAGCAGCCGGGACTATTACACAGATACGCAGTATTTT.

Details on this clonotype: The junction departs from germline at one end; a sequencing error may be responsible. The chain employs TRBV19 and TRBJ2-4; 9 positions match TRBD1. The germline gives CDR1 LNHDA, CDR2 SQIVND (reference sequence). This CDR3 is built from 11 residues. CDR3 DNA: TGTGCCAGTAGTGTCGGGACAGGGTTGTTCTTC. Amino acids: CASSVGTGLFF.

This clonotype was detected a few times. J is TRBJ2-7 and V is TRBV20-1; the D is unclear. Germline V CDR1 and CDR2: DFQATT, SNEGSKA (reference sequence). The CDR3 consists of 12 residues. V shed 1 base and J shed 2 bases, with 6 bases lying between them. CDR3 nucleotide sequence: TGCAGTGCTAGAGTCAGCCCCTACGAGCAGTACGTC. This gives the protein CSARVSPYEQYV.

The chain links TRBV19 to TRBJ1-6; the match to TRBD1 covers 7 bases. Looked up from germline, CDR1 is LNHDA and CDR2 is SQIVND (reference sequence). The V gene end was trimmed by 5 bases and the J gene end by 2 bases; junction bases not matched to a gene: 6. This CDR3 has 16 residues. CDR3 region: CASSFSTGPYNSPLHF. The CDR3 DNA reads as TGTGCCAGTAGTTTTTCGACAGGGCCCTATAATTCACCCCTCCACTTT.

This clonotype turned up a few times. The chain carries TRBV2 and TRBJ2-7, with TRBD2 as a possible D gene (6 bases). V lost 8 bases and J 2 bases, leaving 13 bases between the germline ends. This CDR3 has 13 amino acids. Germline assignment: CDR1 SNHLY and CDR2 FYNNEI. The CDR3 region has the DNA TGTGCCAGCCGGGGCGGGGACCCCTACGAGCAGTACGTC. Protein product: CASRGGDPYEQYV.

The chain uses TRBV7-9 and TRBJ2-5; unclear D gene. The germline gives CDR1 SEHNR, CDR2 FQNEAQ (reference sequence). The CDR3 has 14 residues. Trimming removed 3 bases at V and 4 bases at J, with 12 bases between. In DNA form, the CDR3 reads TGTGCCAGCAGCTTGGACCGCCTGGGAGAGACCCAGTACTTC. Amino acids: CASSLDRLGETQYF. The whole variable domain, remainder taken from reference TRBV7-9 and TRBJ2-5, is DTGVSQNPRHKITKRGQNVTFRCDPISEHNRLYWYRQTLGQGPEFLTYFQNEAQLEKSRLLSDRFSAERPKGSFSTLEIQRTEQGDSAMYLCASSLDRLGETQYFGPGTRLLVL.

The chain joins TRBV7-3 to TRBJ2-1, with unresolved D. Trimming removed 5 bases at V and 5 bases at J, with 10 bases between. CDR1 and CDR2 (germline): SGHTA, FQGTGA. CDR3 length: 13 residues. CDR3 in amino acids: CASSGPQDNEQFF. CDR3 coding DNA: TGTGCCAGCAGCGGGCCCCAGGACAATGAGCAGTTCTTC. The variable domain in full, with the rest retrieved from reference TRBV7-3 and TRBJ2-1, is GAGVSQTPSNKVTEKGKYVELRCDPISGHTALYWYRQSLGQGPEFLIYFQGTGAADDSGLPNDRFFAVRPEGSVSTLKIQRTERGDSAVYLCASSGPQDNEQFFGPGTRLTVL.

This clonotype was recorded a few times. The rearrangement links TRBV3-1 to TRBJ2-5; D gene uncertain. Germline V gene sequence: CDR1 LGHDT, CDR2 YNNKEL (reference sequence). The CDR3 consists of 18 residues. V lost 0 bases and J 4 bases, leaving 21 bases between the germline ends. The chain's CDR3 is CASSQDLLGPTPGETQYF. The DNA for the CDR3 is TGTGCCAGCAGCCAAGATCTATTAGGGCCCACCCCAGGAGAGACCCAGTACTTC.

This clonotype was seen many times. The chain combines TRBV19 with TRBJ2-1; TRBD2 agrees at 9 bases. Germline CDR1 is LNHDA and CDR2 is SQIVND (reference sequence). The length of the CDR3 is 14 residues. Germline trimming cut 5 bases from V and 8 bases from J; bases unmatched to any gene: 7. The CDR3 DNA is TGTGCCAGTAGTTCGCGGGGGGGCCATGATGAGCAGTTCTTC. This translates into CASSSRGGHDEQFF.

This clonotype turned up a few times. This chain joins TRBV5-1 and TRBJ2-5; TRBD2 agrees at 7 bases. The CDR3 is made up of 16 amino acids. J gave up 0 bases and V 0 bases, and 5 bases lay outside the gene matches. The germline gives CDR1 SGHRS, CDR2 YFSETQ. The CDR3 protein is CASSLEPRGNQETQYF. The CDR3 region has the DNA TGCGCCAGCAGCTTGGAGCCGCGGGGGAACCAAGAGACCCAGTACTTC.

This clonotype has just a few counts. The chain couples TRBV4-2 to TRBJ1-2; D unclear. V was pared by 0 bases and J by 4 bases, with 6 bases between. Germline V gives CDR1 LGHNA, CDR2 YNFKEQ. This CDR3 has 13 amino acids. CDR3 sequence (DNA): TGTGCCAGCAGCCAAGATTACGGCTATGGCTACACCTTC. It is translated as CASSQDYGYGYTF.

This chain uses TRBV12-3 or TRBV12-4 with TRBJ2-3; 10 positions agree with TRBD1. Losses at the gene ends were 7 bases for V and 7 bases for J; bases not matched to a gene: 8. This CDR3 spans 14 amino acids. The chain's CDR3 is CASTQDRGDHTQYF. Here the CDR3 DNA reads TGTGCCAGCACTCAGGACAGGGGGGATCATACGCAGTATTTT.

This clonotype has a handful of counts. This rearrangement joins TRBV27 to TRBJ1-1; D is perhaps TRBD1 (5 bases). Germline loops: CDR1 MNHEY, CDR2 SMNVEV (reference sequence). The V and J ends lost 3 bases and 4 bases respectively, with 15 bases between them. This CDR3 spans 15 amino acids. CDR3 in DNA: TGTGCCAGCAGTTTTGTTACAGGACTTGCCACTGAAGCTTTCTTT. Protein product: CASSFVTGLATEAFF.

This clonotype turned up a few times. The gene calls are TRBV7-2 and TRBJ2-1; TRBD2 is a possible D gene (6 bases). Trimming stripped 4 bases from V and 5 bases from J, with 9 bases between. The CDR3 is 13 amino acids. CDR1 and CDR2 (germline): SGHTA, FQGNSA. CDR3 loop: CASSYWGDNEQFF. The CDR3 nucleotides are TGTGCCAGCAGCTACTGGGGGGACAATGAGCAGTTCTTC.

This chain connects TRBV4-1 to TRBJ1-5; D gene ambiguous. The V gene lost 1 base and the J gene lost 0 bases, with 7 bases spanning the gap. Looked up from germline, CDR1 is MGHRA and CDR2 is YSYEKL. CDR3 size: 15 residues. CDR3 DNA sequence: TGCGCCAGCAGCCAAGTGGCCGTTAGCAATCAGCCCCAGCATTTT. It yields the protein CASSQVAVSNQPQHF.